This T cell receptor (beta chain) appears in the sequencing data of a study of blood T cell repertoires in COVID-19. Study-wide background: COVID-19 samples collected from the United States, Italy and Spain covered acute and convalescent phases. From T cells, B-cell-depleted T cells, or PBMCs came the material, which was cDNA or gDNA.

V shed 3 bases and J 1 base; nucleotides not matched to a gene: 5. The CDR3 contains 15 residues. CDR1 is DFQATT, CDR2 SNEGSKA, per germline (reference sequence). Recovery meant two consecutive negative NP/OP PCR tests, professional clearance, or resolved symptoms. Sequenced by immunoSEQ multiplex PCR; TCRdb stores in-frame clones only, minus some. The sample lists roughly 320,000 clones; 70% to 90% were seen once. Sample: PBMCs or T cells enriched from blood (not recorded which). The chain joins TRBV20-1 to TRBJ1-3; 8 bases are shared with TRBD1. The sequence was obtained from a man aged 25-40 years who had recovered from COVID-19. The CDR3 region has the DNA TGCAGTGCTAGTTCGGGACAGGTTTCTGGAAACACCATATATTTT. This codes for CSASSGQVSGNTIYF.